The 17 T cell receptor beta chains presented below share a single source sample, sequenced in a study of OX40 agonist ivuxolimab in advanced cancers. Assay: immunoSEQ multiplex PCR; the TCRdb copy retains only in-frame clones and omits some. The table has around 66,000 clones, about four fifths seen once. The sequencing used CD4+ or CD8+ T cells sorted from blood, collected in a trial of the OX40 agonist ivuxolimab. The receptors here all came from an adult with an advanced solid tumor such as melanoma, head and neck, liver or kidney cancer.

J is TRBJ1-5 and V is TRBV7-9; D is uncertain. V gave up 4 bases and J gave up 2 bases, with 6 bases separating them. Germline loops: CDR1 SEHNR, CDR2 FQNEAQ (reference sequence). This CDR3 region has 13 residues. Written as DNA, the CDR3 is TGTGCCAGCAGCTCTAGTGGCAATCAGCCCCAGCATTTT. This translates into CASSSSGNQPQHF.

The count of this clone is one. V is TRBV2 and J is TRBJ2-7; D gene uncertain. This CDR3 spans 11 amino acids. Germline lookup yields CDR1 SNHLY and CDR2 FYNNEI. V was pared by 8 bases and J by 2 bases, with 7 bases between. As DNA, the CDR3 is TGTGCCAGCGGACCGACCTACGAGCAGTACGTC. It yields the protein CASGPTYEQYV.

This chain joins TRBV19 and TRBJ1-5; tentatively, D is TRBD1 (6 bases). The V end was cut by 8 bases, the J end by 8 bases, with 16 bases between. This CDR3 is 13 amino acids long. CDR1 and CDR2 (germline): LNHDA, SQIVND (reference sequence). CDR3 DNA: TGTGCCAGTGCGGGGGCTGAACGGAAGCCCCAGCATTTT. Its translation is CASAGAERKPQHF. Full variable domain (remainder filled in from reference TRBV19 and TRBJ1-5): DGGITQSPKYLFRKEGQNVTLSCEQNLNHDAMYWYRQDPGQGLRLIYYSQIVNDFQKGDIAEGYSVSREKKESFPLTVTSAQKNPTAFYLCASAGAERKPQHFGDGTRLSIL.

The CDR3 DNA follows: TGTGCCAGCAGCCAAGATGGGGCGGGAGGGTGGAACGAGCAGTACTTC. Its protein product is CASSQDGAGGWNEQYF. The chain recombines TRBV4-2 with TRBJ2-7, with TRBD2 matching 9 bases. Trimming took 0 bases from V and 5 from J; bases not matched to a gene: 8. The germline V gene encodes CDR1 LGHNA and CDR2 YNFKEQ. The CDR3 runs to 16 residues.

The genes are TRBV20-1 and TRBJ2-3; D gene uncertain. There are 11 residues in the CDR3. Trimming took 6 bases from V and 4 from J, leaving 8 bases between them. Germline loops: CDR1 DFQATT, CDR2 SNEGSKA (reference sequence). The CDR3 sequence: CSAETADTQYF. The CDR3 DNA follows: TGCAGTGCGGAGACTGCAGATACGCAGTATTTT.

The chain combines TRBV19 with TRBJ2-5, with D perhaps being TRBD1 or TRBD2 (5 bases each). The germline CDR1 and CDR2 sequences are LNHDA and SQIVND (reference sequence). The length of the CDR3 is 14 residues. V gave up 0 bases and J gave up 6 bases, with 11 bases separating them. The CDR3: CASSIDATGQTQYF. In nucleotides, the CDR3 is TGTGCCAGTAGTATAGATGCGACGGGACAGACCCAGTACTTC. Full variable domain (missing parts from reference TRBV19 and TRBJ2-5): DGGITQSPKYLFRKEGQNVTLSCEQNLNHDAMYWYRQDPGQGLRLIYYSQIVNDFQKGDIAEGYSVSREKKESFPLTVTSAQKNPTAFYLCASSIDATGQTQYFGPGTRLLVL.

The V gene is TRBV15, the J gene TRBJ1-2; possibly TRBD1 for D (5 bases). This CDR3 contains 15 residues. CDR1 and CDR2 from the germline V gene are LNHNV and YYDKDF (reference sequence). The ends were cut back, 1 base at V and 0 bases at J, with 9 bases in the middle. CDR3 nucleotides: TGTGCCACCAGCAGAGGGGGGGGATCTAACTATGGCTACACCTTC. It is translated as CATSRGGGSNYGYTF.

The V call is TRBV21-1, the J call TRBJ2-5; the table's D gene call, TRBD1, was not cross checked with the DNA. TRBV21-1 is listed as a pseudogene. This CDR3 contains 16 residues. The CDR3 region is CASSAPGQNYQETQYF. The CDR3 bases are TGTGCCAGCAGCGCCCCGGGACAAAACTACCAAGAGACCCAGTACTTC.

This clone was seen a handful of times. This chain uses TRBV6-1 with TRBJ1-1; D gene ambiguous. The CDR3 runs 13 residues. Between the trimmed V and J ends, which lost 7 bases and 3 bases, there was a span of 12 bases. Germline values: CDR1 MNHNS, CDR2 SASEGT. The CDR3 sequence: CASIRGSYTEAFF. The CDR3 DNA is TGTGCCAGCATAAGAGGCAGCTACACTGAAGCTTTCTTT.

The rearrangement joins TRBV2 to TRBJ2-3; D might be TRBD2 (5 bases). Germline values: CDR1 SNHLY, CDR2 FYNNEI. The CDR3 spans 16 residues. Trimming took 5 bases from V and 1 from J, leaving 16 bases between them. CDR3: CASSPSRRAGTDTQYF. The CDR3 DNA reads TGTGCCAGCAGTCCGTCCAGGAGAGCGGGCACAGATACGCAGTATTTT.

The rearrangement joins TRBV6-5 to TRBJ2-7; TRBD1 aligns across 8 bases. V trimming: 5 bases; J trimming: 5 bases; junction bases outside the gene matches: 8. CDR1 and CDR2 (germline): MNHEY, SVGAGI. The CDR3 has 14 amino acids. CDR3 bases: TGTGCCAGCAGTGATCGACAGGGGTGGAACGAGCAGTACGTC. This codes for CASSDRQGWNEQYV.

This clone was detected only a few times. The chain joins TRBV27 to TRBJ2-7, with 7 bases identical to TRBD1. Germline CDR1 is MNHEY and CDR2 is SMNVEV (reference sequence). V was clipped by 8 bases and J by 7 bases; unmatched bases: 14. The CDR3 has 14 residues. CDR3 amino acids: CASRRKGAGWEQYV. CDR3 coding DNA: TGTGCCAGCCGTCGGAAGGGGGCAGGGTGGGAGCAGTACGTC.

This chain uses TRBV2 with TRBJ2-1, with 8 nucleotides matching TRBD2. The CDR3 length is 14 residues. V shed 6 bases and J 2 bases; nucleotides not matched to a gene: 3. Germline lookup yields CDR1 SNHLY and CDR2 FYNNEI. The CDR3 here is CASRPAGAYNEQFF. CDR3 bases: TGTGCCAGCAGACCAGCGGGGGCCTACAATGAGCAGTTCTTC.

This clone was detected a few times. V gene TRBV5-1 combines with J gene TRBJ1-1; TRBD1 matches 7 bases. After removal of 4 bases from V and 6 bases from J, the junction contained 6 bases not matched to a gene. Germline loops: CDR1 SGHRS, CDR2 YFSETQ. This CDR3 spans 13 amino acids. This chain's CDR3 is CASSIGTVAEAFF. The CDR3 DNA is TGCGCCAGCAGCATTGGGACAGTTGCTGAAGCTTTCTTT.

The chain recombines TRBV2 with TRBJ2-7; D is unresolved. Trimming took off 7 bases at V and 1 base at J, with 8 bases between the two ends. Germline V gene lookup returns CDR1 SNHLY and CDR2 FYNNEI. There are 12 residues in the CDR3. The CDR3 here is CASKYGSYEQYF. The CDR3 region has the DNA TGTGCCAGCAAGTACGGTTCCTACGAGCAGTACTTC.

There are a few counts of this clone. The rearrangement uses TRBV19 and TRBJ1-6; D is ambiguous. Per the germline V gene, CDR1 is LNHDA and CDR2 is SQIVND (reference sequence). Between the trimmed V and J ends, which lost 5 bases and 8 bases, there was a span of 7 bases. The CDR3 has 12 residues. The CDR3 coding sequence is TGTGCCAGTAGTCGCTCCGATTCACCCCTCCACTTT. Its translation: CASSRSDSPLHF.

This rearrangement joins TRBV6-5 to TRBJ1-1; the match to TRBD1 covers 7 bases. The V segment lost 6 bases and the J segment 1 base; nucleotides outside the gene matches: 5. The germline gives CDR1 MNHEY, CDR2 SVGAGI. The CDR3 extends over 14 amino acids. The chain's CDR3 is CASRSGTANTEAFF. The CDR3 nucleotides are TGTGCCAGCAGGTCCGGGACAGCGAACACTGAAGCTTTCTTT.